This TCR beta chain stems from a study of control samples from healthy donors and cancer patients. The table came from immunoSEQ multiplex PCR; TCRdb's copy has only in-frame clones and leaves some out. This repertoire shows about 110,000 clones, over 75% found once; its top ten account for 4.4%. The CDR3 totals 15 residues. Looked up from germline, CDR1 is SGHNT and CDR2 is YYREEE (reference sequence). After removal of 3 bases from V and 6 bases from J, the junction contained 10 bases not matched to a gene. The gene calls are TRBV5-4 and TRBJ2-7; TRBD1 agrees at 9 bases. The sample consisted of blood. This clonotype originated in a human donor in good health. The donor label of this sample is uncertain. CDR3 sequence (DNA): TGTGCCAGCAGCTCGGCCGGGACAGGGTTTGGCGAGCAGTACTTC. This translates into CASSSAGTGFGEQYF.